This TCR beta chain originates from a study of T-cell reconstitution after alpha-beta-depleted transplantation in children. Study findings and constraints: By about two months after transplant, alpha-beta T cells reportedly arose from several hundred graft clones that had expanded.

Losses at the gene ends were 2 bases for V and 10 bases for J; bases not matched to a gene: 11. This CDR3 is built from 16 residues. Per germline, CDR1 KGHSH and CDR2 LQKENI. For TCRbeta, the library was prepared with unique molecular identifiers. From the PCR reads, TCRdb called clonotypes with MiXCR, one entry per CDR3 protein. Among around 140,000 distinct CDR3 sequences listed, around 8.5% were seen once. Turning to this clonotype: No antigen is known for it.

The clonotype was recovered from a female patient between 2 and 10 years old who had a stem cell transplant for congenital amegakaryocytic thrombocytopenia, so the T cells may come from the graft donor. The chain uses TRBV18 and TRBJ2-1; TRBD2 matches at 10 bases. The material was PBMCs, mostly from graft donor cells, obtained 180 days after TCRalphabeta/CD19-depleted stem cell transplant. CDR3 in amino acids: CASSPEAGLAWQEQFF. CDR3 coding DNA: TGTGCCAGCTCACCAGAAGCGGGACTAGCGTGGCAAGAGCAGTTCTTC.